The 7 T cell receptor beta chains below come from one sample, sequenced in a study of blood T cell repertoires in COVID-19. The table came from immunoSEQ multiplex PCR; TCRdb's copy has only in-frame clones and leaves some out. The data contain approximately 91,000 clones, around 80% of them singletons. Material: peripheral blood. The receptor set was obtained from a human donor in a cohort sampled during active COVID-19.

The rearrangement uses TRBV5-1 and TRBJ2-2, with D possibly TRBD1 on 5 matching bases. Trimming stripped 4 bases from V and 9 bases from J, with 16 bases between. This CDR3 has 14 residues. Per the germline V gene, CDR1 is SGHRS and CDR2 is YFSETQ. The CDR3 DNA is TGCGCCAGCAGCCCTGGGGCCACTAATCGGGAGCTGTTTTTT. Residues: CASSPGATNRELFF.

The J gene is TRBJ2-3, the V gene TRBV18, with a tentative D call TRBD1 (5 bases). The V and J ends lost 1 base and 6 bases respectively, with 14 bases between them. Germline values: CDR1 KGHSH, CDR2 LQKENI. There are 15 residues in the CDR3. The CDR3 coding sequence is TGTGCCAGCTCACCACAGGCAGGGTGGCGGGATACGCAGTATTTT. Protein sequence: CASSPQAGWRDTQYF.

In this sample, this clone turned up once. This sequence joins TRBV18 and TRBJ1-1, with D possibly TRBD1 on 5 matching bases. The CDR3 sequence is 17 residues long. Per germline, CDR1 KGHSH and CDR2 LQKENI. V lost 3 bases and J lost 5, with 22 bases in between. DNA for the CDR3: TGTGCCAGCTCACCCTCTTGGAGCCGGGGGTCAGGGACTGAAGCTTTCTTT. This gives the protein CASSPSWSRGSGTEAFF. The complete variable domain, with remaining parts taken from reference TRBV18 and TRBJ1-1, reads NAGVMQNPRHLVRRRGQEARLRCSPMKGHSHVYWYRQLPEEGLKFMVYLQKENIIDESGMPKERFSAEFPKEGPSILRIQQVVRGDSAAYFCASSPSWSRGSGTEAFFGQGTRLTVV.

The CDR3 nucleotides are TGTGCCAGCTCACCGCCCGCGGCGAATGAGCAGTTCTTC. Residues: CASSPPAANEQFF. The chain joins TRBV18 to TRBJ2-1; D gene ambiguous. Germline V gives CDR1 KGHSH, CDR2 LQKENI. The CDR3 sequence is 13 residues long. The V end was cut by 3 bases, the J end by 7 bases, with 10 bases between. Full variable domain (remainder filled in from reference TRBV18 and TRBJ2-1): NAGVMQNPRHLVRRRGQEARLRCSPMKGHSHVYWYRQLPEEGLKFMVYLQKENIIDESGMPKERFSAEFPKEGPSILRIQQVVRGDSAAYFCASSPPAANEQFFGPGTRLTVL.

In DNA form, the CDR3 reads TGTGCCAGCAGCCCGAGCCCCTCCTACGAGCAGTACTTC. It is translated as CASSPSPSYEQYF. The chain links TRBV6-5 to TRBJ2-7; D is ambiguous. CDR1 MNHEY and CDR2 SVGAGI come from the germline V gene. The CDR3 is 13 residues long. Trimming shortened V by 6 bases and J by 0 bases, and 9 bases separated the two germline ends.

The chain has TRBV28 and TRBJ2-7, with 11 nucleotides matching TRBD2. The CDR3 runs to 14 residues. The ends lost 6 bases at V and 2 bases at J; junction bases unmatched: 3. Germline CDR1 is MDHEN and CDR2 is SYDVKM. CDR3 nucleotides: TGTGCCAGCAGGCCGACTAGCGGGGCCTACGAGCAGTACTTC. It encodes CASRPTSGAYEQYF.

The CDR3 DNA sequence: TGCGCCAGCAGTGAGGAAGGTGGGACAGGGAGATACAATGAGCAGTTCTTC. Translating gives CASSEEGGTGRYNEQFF. The V call is TRBV10-1, the J call TRBJ2-1; TRBD1 agrees at 9 bases. Germline CDR1 WNHNN, CDR2 SYGVQD (reference sequence). The CDR3 runs to 17 residues. V dropped 2 bases and J dropped 4; count of bases not matched to a gene: 9.